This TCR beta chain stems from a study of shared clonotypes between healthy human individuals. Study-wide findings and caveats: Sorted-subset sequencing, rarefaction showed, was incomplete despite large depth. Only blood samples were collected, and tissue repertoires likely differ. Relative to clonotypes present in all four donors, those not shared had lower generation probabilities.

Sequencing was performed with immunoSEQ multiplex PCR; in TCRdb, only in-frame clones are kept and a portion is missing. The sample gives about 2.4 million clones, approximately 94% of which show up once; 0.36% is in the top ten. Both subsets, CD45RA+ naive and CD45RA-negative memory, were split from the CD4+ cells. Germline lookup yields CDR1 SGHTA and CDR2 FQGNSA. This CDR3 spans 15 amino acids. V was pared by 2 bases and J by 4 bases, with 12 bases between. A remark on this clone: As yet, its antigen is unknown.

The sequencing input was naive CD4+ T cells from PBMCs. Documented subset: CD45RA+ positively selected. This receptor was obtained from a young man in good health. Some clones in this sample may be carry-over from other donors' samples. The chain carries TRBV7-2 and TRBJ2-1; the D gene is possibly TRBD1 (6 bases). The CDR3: CASSLTQGPYNEQFF. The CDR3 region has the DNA TGTGCCAGCAGCTTAACGCAGGGGCCTTACAATGAGCAGTTCTTC.